This is a list of T cell receptor beta chains from one sample in a study of CD8 T cells in Susac syndrome. TCRdb recomputed calls from the immunoSEQ multiplex PCR reads with MiXCR, one row per CDR3 protein. The sample lists about 89,000 distinct CDR3 sequences, approximately 92% seen once, with around 0.31% in the top ten. Sequenced: CD8+ T cells from PBMCs. All receptors derive from a human donor in good health. The CDR3 runs from the conserved cysteine through the conserved F or W. A D gene is named only where the DNA matches it firmly. Clone size is stated in some rows and not others, as once, few, many or a class when expanded.

d_call j_call v_call clone_size cdr3_aa cdr3_nt
NA TRBJ2-2 TRBV6-1 NA CASSEGLDTGELFF TGTGCCAGCAGTGAAGGACTAGACACCGGGGAGCTGTTTTTT
NA TRBJ2-1 TRBV13 NA CASSPFGGQAEQFF TGTGCCAGCAGCCCCTTTGGGGGGCAGGCTGAGCAGTTCTTC
TRBD1 TRBJ2-7 TRBV6-5 NA CATRDRGRPEQYF TGTGCCACCCGGGACAGGGGGCGCCCCGAGCAGTACTTC
TRBD1 TRBJ1-2 TRBV3-1 NA CASSQYRGRDYGYTF TGTGCCAGCAGCCAATACAGGGGGCGGGATTATGGCTACACCTTC
NA TRBJ2-3 TRBV20-1 NA CSASPQGSGDTQYF TGCAGTGCTAGTCCCCAGGGAAGTGGAGATACGCAGTATTTT
TRBD2 TRBJ2-1 TRBV7-2 NA CASSPTASGYNEQFF TGTGCCAGCAGCCCGACGGCTAGCGGGTACAATGAGCAGTTCTTC
NA TRBJ2-7 TRBV13 NA CASSDGTRAEQYF TGTGCCAGCAGCGACGGGACAAGGGCTGAGCAGTACTTC
NA TRBJ2-3 TRBV6-4 NA CASSDSGDTDTQYF TGTGCCAGCAGCGACTCGGGAGACACAGATACGCAGTATTTT
NA TRBJ2-2 TRBV19 NA CASSISGEGTGELFF TGTGCCAGTAGTATCTCGGGGGAAGGCACCGGGGAGCTGTTTTTT
NA TRBJ1-1 TRBV29-1 once CSGWEAEAFF TGCAGCGGCTGGGAGGCTGAAGCTTTCTTT
NA TRBJ1-2 TRBV29-1 once CSVVGGDYGYTF TGCAGCGTTGTCGGCGGAGACTATGGCTACACCTTC
NA TRBJ2-3 TRBV19 NA CASSIARWGGAGTDTQYF TGTGCCAGTAGTATAGCCCGTTGGGGGGGGGCCGGCACAGATACGCAGTATTTT
NA TRBJ2-7 TRBV5-6 NA CASSLMTALDEQYF TGTGCCAGCAGCCTGATGACGGCCCTCGACGAGCAGTACTTC
NA TRBJ2-7 TRBV4-1 NA CASSQGDNEQYF TGCGCCAGCAGCCAAGGTGATAACGAGCAGTACTTC
TRBD2 TRBJ2-1 TRBV7-8 NA CASSLVAGPYNEQFF TGTGCCAGCAGCTTAGTAGCGGGGCCCTACAATGAGCAGTTCTTC
NA TRBJ2-7 TRBV13 NA CASRPGTSGYEQYF TGTGCCAGCAGACCCGGGACCTCGGGCTACGAGCAGTACTTC
TRBD1 TRBJ1-2 TRBV29-1 once CSVEDGGQGAGGYTF TGCAGCGTTGAAGACGGGGGACAGGGGGCCGGTGGCTACACCTTC
NA TRBJ2-2 TRBV7-2 NA CASSRPGTGELFF TGTGCCAGCAGCCGGCCGGGCACCGGGGAGCTGTTTTTT
TRBD1 TRBJ1-2 TRBV7-3 NA CASSATGNYGYTF TGTGCCAGCAGCGCGACAGGGAACTATGGCTACACCTTC
TRBD1 TRBJ2-1 TRBV29-1 once CSVSPPGQGNRNEQFF TGCAGCGTAAGCCCTCCGGGACAGGGTAATCGAAATGAGCAGTTCTTC
NA TRBJ2-1 TRBV5-1 NA CASSLYAMGNEQFF TGCGCCAGCAGCTTGTATGCGATGGGCAATGAGCAGTTCTTC
NA TRBJ1-4 TRBV24-1 NA CATSDLPICLWDEKLFF TGTGCCACCAGTGATTTGCCGATCTGCCTTTGGGATGAAAAACTGTTTTTT
NA TRBJ2-7 TRBV7-9 NA CASSLSPYEQYF TGTGCCAGCAGCCTGAGCCCATACGAGCAGTACTTC
TRBD2 TRBJ2-1 TRBV5-6 NA CASSLPGLARNEQFF TGTGCCAGCAGCTTGCCGGGACTAGCGAGGAATGAGCAGTTCTTC